The entry below describes one T cell receptor (beta chain). TCRdb's table, derived via immunoSEQ multiplex PCR, lists solely in-frame clones and lacks some. The table lists 28,000 or so clones, 75% to 95% of them singletons, with over 6.5% in the top ten. These data belong to a study of PD-1 and CTLA-4 blockade in melanoma. This CDR3 comprises 15 residues. Germline-derived CDR1 and CDR2 are MNHEY and SVGAGI. Losses at the gene ends were 5 bases for V and 0 bases for J; bases not matched to a gene: 4. Source: CD8+ T cells from peripheral blood, taken from a patient given anti-PD-1 treatment. V usage is TRBV6-5 and J usage is TRBJ1-3, with 7 nucleotides matching TRBD1. The sequence was obtained from a human donor with melanoma. CDR3 residues: CASSPRDSSGNTIYF. The CDR3 region has the DNA TGTGCCAGCAGTCCGCGGGACAGCTCTGGAAACACCATATATTTT.